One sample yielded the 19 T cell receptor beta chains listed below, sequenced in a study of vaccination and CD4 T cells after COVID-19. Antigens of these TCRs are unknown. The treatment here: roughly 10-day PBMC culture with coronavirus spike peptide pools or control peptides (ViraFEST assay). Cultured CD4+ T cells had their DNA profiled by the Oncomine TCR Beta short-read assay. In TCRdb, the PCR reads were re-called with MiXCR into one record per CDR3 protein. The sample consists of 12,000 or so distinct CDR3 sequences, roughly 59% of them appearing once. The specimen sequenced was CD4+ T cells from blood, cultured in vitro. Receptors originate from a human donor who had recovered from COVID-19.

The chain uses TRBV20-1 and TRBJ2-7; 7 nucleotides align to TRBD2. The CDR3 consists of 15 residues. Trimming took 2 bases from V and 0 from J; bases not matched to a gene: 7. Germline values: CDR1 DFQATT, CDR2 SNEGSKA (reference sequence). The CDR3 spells CSARSAGGSSYEQYF. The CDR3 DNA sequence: TGCAGTGCTAGATCGGCAGGCGGGAGCTCCTACGAGCAGTACTTC.

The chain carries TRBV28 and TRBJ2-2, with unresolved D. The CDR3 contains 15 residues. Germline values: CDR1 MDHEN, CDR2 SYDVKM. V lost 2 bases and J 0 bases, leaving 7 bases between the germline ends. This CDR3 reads CASSLSEANTGELFF. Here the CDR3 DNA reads TGTGCCAGCAGTTTAAGTGAGGCGAACACCGGGGAGCTGTTTTTT.

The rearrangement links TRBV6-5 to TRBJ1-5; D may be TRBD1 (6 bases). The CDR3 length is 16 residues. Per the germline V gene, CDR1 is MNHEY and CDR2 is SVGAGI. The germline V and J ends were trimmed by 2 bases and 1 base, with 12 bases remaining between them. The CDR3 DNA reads TGTGCCAGCAGTTACGGGGGGCGGGACAGCAATCAGCCCCAGCATTTT. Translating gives CASSYGGRDSNQPQHF.

CDR3 sequence reads: CASSSSAVEQYF. DNA of the CDR3: TGTGCCAGCAGCTCCTCTGCGGTGGAGCAGTACTTC. The chain combines TRBV7-9 with TRBJ2-7; D gene ambiguous. The V end was cut by 4 bases, the J end by 7 bases, with 11 bases between. The germline V gene encodes CDR1 SEHNR and CDR2 FQNEAQ (reference sequence). This CDR3 is 12 amino acids long.

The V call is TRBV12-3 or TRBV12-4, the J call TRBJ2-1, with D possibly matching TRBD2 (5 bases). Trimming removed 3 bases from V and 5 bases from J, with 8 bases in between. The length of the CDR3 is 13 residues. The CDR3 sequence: CASSFRGNNEQFF. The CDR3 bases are TGTGCCAGCAGTTTTAGAGGGAACAATGAGCAGTTCTTC.

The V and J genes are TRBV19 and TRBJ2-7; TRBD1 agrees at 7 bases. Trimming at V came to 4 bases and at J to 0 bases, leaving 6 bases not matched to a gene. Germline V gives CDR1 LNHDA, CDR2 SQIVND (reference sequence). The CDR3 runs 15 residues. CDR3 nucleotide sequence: TGTGCCAGTAGTACCACCGGGACAGTCTCCTACGAGCAGTACTTC. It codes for CASSTTGTVSYEQYF.

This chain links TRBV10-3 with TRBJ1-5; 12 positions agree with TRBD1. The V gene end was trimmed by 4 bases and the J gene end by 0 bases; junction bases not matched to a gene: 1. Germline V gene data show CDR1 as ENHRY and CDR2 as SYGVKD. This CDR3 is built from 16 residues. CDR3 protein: CAISGGQGASNQPQHF. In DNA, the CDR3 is TGTGCCATCAGTGGGGGACAGGGGGCTAGCAATCAGCCCCAGCATTTT.

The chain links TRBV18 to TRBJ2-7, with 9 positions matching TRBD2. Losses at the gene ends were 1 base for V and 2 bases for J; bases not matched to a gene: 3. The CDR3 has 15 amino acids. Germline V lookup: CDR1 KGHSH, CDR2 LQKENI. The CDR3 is CASSPRVAGAYEQYF. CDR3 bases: TGTGCCAGCTCACCACGCGTAGCGGGAGCCTACGAGCAGTACTTC.

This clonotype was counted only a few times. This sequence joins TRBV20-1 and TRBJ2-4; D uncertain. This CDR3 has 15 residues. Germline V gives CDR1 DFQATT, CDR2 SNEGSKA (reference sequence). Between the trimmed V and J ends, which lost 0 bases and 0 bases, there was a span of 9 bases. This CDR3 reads CSAREGGLAKNIQYF. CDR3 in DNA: TGCAGTGCTAGAGAAGGCGGTCTAGCCAAAAACATTCAGTACTTC.

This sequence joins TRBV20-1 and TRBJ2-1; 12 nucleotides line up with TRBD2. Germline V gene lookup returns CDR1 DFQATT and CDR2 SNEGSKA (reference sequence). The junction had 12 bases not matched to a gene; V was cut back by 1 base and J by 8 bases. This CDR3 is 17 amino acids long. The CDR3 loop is CSARGTSGRLFSDEQFF. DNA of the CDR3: TGCAGTGCTAGAGGCACTAGCGGGAGGTTGTTCTCCGATGAGCAGTTCTTC.

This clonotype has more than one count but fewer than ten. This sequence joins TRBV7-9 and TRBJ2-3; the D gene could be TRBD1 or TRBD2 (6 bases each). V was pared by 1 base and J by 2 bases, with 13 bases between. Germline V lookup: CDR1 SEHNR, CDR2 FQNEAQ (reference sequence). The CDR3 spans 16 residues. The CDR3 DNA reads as TGTGCCAGCAGCTTAGGTCCGGGGGCGAACACAGATACGCAGTATTTT. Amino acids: CASSLGPGANTDTQYF.

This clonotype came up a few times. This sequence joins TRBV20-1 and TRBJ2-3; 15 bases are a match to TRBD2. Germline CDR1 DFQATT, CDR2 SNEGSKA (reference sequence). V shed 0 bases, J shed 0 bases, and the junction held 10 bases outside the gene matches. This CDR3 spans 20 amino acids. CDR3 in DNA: TGCAGTGCTAGAGATCTATTTAGGACTAGCGGGAGGGCTAGCACAGATACGCAGTATTTT. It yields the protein CSARDLFRTSGRASTDTQYF.

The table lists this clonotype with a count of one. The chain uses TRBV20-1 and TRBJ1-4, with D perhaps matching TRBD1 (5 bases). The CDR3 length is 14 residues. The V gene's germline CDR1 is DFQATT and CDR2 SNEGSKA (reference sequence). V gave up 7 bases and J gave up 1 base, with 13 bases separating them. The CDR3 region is CSVPSQGTNEKLFF. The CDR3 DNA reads TGCAGTGTCCCAAGCCAGGGAACTAATGAAAAACTGTTTTTT.

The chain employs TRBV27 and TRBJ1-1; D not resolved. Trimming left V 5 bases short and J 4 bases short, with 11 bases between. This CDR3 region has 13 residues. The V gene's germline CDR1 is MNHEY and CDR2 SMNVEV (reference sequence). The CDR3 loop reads CASSLTLATEAFF. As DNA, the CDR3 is TGTGCCAGCAGTCTGACGTTGGCCACTGAAGCTTTCTTT.

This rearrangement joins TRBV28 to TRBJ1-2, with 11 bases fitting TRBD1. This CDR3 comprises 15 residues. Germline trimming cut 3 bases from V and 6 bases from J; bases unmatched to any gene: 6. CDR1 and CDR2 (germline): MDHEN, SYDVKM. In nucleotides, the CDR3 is TGTGCCAGCAGTTTCTTGGGACAGGGGGTTGATGGCTACACCTTC. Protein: CASSFLGQGVDGYTF.

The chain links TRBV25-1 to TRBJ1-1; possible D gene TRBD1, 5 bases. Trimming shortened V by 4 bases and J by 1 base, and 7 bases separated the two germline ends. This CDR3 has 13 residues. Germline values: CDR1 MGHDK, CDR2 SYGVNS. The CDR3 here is CASSGGGNTEAFF. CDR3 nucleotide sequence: TGTGCCAGCAGTGGTGGGGGGAACACTGAAGCTTTCTTT.

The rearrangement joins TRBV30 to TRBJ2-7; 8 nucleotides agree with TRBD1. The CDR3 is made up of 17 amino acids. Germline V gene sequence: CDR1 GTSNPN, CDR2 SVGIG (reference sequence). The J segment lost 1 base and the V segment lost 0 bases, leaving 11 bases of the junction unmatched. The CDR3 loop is CAWSVLYRQGLSYEQYF. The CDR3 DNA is TGTGCCTGGAGTGTACTTTATCGACAGGGGCTTTCCTACGAGCAGTACTTC.

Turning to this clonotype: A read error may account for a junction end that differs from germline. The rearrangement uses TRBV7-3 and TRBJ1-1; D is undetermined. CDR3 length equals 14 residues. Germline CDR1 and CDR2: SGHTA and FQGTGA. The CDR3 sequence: CARSLMAMNTEAFF. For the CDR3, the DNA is TGTGCCCGCAGCCTCATGGCCATGAACACTGAAGCTTTCTTT.

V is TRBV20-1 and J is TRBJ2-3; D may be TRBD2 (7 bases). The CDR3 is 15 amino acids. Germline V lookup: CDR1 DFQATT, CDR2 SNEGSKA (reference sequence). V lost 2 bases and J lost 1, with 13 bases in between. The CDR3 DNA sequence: TGCAGTGCTAGATCCGCGGGGGCCCGCACAGATACGCAGTATTTT. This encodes CSARSAGARTDTQYF.